One sample yielded the 11 T cell receptor beta chains listed below, sequenced in a study of human T cells and chemical hapten exposure. Time point defined: patch test 1, 2 weeks after DPC sensitization. Sample treatment: therapeutic diphenylcyclopropenone sensitization with weekly scalp DPC. MiXCR was run by TCRdb on the RACE reads, yielding one entry per CDR3 protein. This table has some 380,000 distinct CDR3 sequences, approximately 5.1% appearing once. Source: whole blood, taken in connection with sensitization to the hapten diphenylcyclopropenone (DPC). These receptor sequences come from a woman between 50 and 59 years old with alopecia areata. Some clones in this sample may be carry-over from other donors' samples.

This clonotype was recorded many times. The chain carries TRBV4-3 and TRBJ2-3; D is uncertain. This CDR3 region has 13 residues. Germline V gene lookup returns CDR1 LGHNA and CDR2 YSLEER. Deletions cut 1 base from V and 4 bases from J, with 6 bases between. CDR3 sequence: CASSQGYPDTQYF. The CDR3 DNA sequence: TGCGCCAGCAGCCAAGGATACCCAGATACGCAGTATTTT.

The sample holds many counts of this clonotype. The DNA for the CDR3 is TGCAGTGCTGCCAAGGACAGGAGATCCTACGAGCAGTACTTC. Protein sequence: CSAAKDRRSYEQYF. This rearrangement joins TRBV20-1 to TRBJ2-7; 7 bases are shared with TRBD1. Germline values: CDR1 DFQATT, CDR2 SNEGSKA (reference sequence). Germline trimming cut 5 bases from V and 1 base from J; bases unmatched to any gene: 8. The CDR3 contains 14 residues.

With regard to this clonotype: Given a much more abundant clone one base away, this may be a read error. V is TRBV6-2 or TRBV6-3 and J is TRBJ2-2; tentative D call: TRBD2 (7 bases). The CDR3 runs 15 residues. The germline V gene has CDR1 MNHEY and CDR2 SVGEGT. The germline V and J ends were trimmed by 10 bases and 6 bases, with 21 bases remaining between them. CDR3 DNA: TGTGCCATCCTCACGACGGGGGGCGGCTCCGGGGAGCTGTTTTTT. This sequence encodes CAILTTGGGSGELFF.

The CDR3 sequence is CASSSPGSLEAFF. The CDR3 nucleotides read TGTGCCAGCAGCTCGCCGGGTTCCTTGGAAGCTTTCTTT. The chain employs TRBV5-4 and TRBJ1-1; D not resolved. V lost 3 bases and J lost 8, with 14 bases in between. Germline V gene lookup returns CDR1 SGHNT and CDR2 YYREEE (reference sequence). The CDR3 loop spans 13 amino acids.

In this sample, this clonotype turned up a few times. The chain is built from TRBV5-1 and TRBJ2-3, with 13 nucleotides matching TRBD2. The CDR3 extends over 19 amino acids. Trimming took 1 base from V and 0 from J; bases not matched to a gene: 8. The germline V gene encodes CDR1 SGHRS and CDR2 YFSETQ. CDR3 sequence (DNA): TGCGCCAGCAGCTTGATGGCACTAGCGGGGGGGTTTAGCACAGATACGCAGTATTTT. It translates to CASSLMALAGGFSTDTQYF.

This clonotype has just a few counts. V is TRBV11-2 and J is TRBJ2-3; 9 bases are a match to TRBD1. J gave up 6 bases and V 4 bases, and 5 bases lay outside the gene matches. The CDR3 totals 14 residues. Germline V gene lookup returns CDR1 SGHAT and CDR2 FQNNGV. This CDR3 is CASSSDRGGDTQYF. Written as DNA, the CDR3 is TGTGCCAGCAGCTCGGACAGGGGCGGGGATACGCAGTATTTT.

The chain uses TRBV30 and TRBJ2-1; D is unclear. CDR1 and CDR2 from the germline V gene are GTSNPN and SVGIG (reference sequence). The CDR3 spans 13 residues. Trimming shortened V by 5 bases and J by 4 bases, and 12 bases separated the two germline ends. The CDR3 protein is CAWSGPRYNEQFF. The CDR3 DNA reads as TGTGCCTGGTCCGGGCCTCGGTACAATGAGCAGTTCTTC.

This clonotype was observed many times. The chain links TRBV3-1 to TRBJ2-1; TRBD2 might be the D (5 bases). The CDR3 runs 13 residues. Germline V gives CDR1 LGHDT, CDR2 YNNKEL (reference sequence). Trimming stripped 1 base from V and 7 bases from J, with 8 bases between. CDR3 sequence: CASSQAGGNEQFF. In DNA form, the CDR3 reads TGTGCCAGCAGCCAAGCAGGCGGGAATGAGCAGTTCTTC.

This clonotype was observed many times. The chain couples TRBV12-3 or TRBV12-4 to TRBJ2-2; D possibly corresponds to TRBD1 (5 bases). Between the trimmed V and J ends, which lost 7 bases and 1 base, there was a span of 13 bases. This CDR3 is built from 15 residues. The CDR3 spells CASTPGLENTGELFF. The CDR3 nucleotides are TGTGCCAGCACCCCAGGGCTGGAGAACACCGGGGAGCTGTTTTTT.

This clonotype occurred a few times. The V call is TRBV7-8, the J call TRBJ2-4, with 8 nucleotides matching TRBD1. CDR3 length: 13 amino acids. The junction had 4 bases not matched to a gene; V was cut back by 4 bases and J by 8 bases. Germline CDR1 and CDR2: SGHVS and FQNEAQ. This chain's CDR3 is CASSSGTGYIQYF. The CDR3 nucleotides are TGTGCCAGCAGCTCCGGGACAGGCTACATTCAGTACTTC.

There are many counts of this clonotype. J is TRBJ2-7 and V is TRBV7-6; D unclear. The germline gives CDR1 SGHVS, CDR2 FNYEAQ. The CDR3 is 13 residues long. V was clipped by 5 bases and J by 6 bases, with 14 bases between them. Here the CDR3 reads CASSRLLAGEQYF. DNA for the CDR3: TGTGCCAGCAGCCGTCTACTCGCCGGCGAGCAGTACTTC.